These 29 T cell receptor beta chains were sequenced from one sample in a study of quantifying T cell responses using KT2 cells (dated by TCRdb to about 2017). The study in broad terms: RNA was DNase-treated and reverse transcribed with TCR alpha and beta constant-region primers, mostly using SuperScript III.

The library came from UMI-ligation and nested PCR. The data were produced on an Illumina MiSeq. A single-stranded oligonucleotide bearing the Illumina SP2 sequence and a UMI was ligated to the 3' end of the cDNA with T4 RNA ligase 1. PCR1 used approximately 4 cycles (98 degrees C 15 s, 69 degrees C 30 s, 72 degrees C 40 s), and the beta primer was an equimolar mix of RC1.1 and RC1.2 that covered TRBC1 and TRBC2. The public sequencing data were trimmed at Q25 with fastp and processed into clonotypes with MiXCR by TCRdb, which kept only in-frame beta chains. A single entry per CDR3 protein holds the most common genes and DNA from its merged rows. The sample profile shows more than 55,000 distinct CDR3 sequences; over 9% of them were found once. About 9% of the sample goes to the ten largest clones. The sequenced material came from PBMCs spiked with cells of the T cell clone KT2. The receptors derive from a human donor.

V and J are TRBV2 and TRBJ2-1; a possible D gene is TRBD1 (6 bases). Trimming cost V 7 bases and J 2 bases, with 15 bases left between them. The germline gives CDR1 SNHLY, CDR2 FYNNEI. The CDR3 covers 15 residues. CDR3 loop: CASNAGAFTYNEQFF. CDR3 sequence (DNA): TGTGCCAGCAACGCAGGGGCCTTCACCTACAATGAGCAGTTCTTC. Full variable domain (missing parts from reference TRBV2 and TRBJ2-1): EPEVTQTPSHQVTQMGQEVILRCVPISNHLYFYWYRQILGQKVEFLVSFYNNEISEKSEIFDDQFSVERPDGSNFTLKIRSTKLEDSAMYFCASNAGAFTYNEQFFGPGTRLTVL.

Many counts were recorded for this clonotype. The rearrangement uses TRBV4-1 and TRBJ1-1, with 7 bases matching TRBD1. Trimming at V came to 2 bases and at J to 1 base, leaving 4 bases not matched to a gene. This CDR3 region has 15 residues. Germline V lookup: CDR1 MGHRA, CDR2 YSYEKL. CDR3 sequence reads: CASSQRQGENTEAFF. The CDR3 coding sequence is TGCGCCAGCAGCCAAAGACAGGGCGAGAACACTGAAGCTTTCTTT.

This rearrangement joins TRBV6-5 to TRBJ1-6; possibly TRBD1 for D (5 bases). V was shortened by 4 bases and J by 7 bases, with 11 bases between the two germline ends. The CDR3 has 14 amino acids. Germline values: CDR1 MNHEY, CDR2 SVGAGI. The CDR3 nucleotides are TGTGCCAGCAGTTCGTTGGGGCGGAATTCACCCCTCCACTTT. It encodes CASSSLGRNSPLHF.

This sequence joins TRBV28 and TRBJ2-7; D not certain. Germline CDR1 is MDHEN and CDR2 is SYDVKM. Trimming stripped 3 bases from V and 4 bases from J, with 4 bases between. This CDR3 is built from 11 residues. CDR3 DNA: TGTGCCAGCAGTTTCGCGTACGAGCAGTACTTC. Translating gives CASSFAYEQYF.

Regarding this clonotype: At one of its ends the junction is not consistent with the germline gene, which may arise from a read error. V is TRBV6-2 or TRBV6-3 and J is TRBJ2-3; no definite D call. The CDR3 length is 15 residues. Per the germline V gene, CDR1 is MNHEY and CDR2 is SVGEGT. The CDR3 loop is CASSHSSQVTDTQYF. DNA of the CDR3: TGTGCCAGCAGTCACTCCTCCCAGGTCACAGATACGCAGTATTTT.

In this sample, this clonotype turned up many times. The J gene is TRBJ1-5, the V gene TRBV27, with D unresolved. CDR1 is MNHEY, CDR2 SMNVEV, per germline (reference sequence). V was cut by 8 bases and J by 3 bases, with 17 bases left in between. This CDR3 contains 15 residues. The DNA of the CDR3 is TGTGCCAGCGGCCTTCGTAATGGGGTCAATCAGCCCCAGCATTTT. This sequence encodes CASGLRNGVNQPQHF.

This clonotype has at least ten counts. The chain carries TRBV11-3 and TRBJ2-7, with 7 bases identical to TRBD1. Losses at the gene ends were 0 bases for V and 0 bases for J; bases not matched to a gene: 8. CDR3 length equals 17 residues. Germline V gives CDR1 SGHNT, CDR2 YENEEA. CDR3 loop: CASSLEAVGQSSYEQYF. DNA for the CDR3: TGTGCCAGCAGCTTAGAAGCGGTGGGACAGAGCTCCTACGAGCAGTACTTC.

A remark on this clonotype: This sequence may be a read error, since a much larger clone differs from it by one base. The chain couples TRBV29-1 to TRBJ2-5; 7 bases match TRBD1. Trimming took 3 bases from V and 4 from J; bases not matched to a gene: 11. This CDR3 spans 15 amino acids. CDR1 and CDR2 from the germline V gene are SQVTM and ANQGSEA. DNA of the CDR3: TGCAGCGTTGACCCCCACAACAGGGGTGGAGAGACCCAGTACTTC. Translation gives CSVDPHNRGGETQYF.

There are many counts of this clonotype. The CDR3 coding sequence is TGCGCCAGCAGCCCGGGGGGCGGGGGGCCCCTGGAGACCCAGTACTTC. As protein: CASSPGGGGPLETQYF. The chain employs TRBV4-1 and TRBJ2-5; TRBD2 matches at 8 bases. J lost 5 bases, V lost 4 bases, and 12 bases had no gene match. This CDR3 has 16 residues. Germline values: CDR1 MGHRA, CDR2 YSYEKL.

This clonotype was recorded a few times. The CDR3 loop is CASSLAVATRETQYF. The DNA for the CDR3 is TGCGCCAGCAGCTTGGCCGTAGCGACCCGAGAGACCCAGTACTTC. The V call is TRBV5-1, the J call TRBJ2-5; D perhaps matches TRBD2 (5 bases). CDR1 SGHRS and CDR2 YFSETQ come from the germline V gene. CDR3 length: 15 amino acids. V was pared by 0 bases and J by 4 bases, with 13 bases between.

This clonotype has at least ten counts. The J gene is TRBJ1-5, the V gene TRBV15; TRBD1 matches 7 bases. CDR3 length: 14 amino acids. Germline V gene lookup returns CDR1 LNHNV and CDR2 YYDKDF (reference sequence). Trimming took 4 bases from V and 1 from J; bases not matched to a gene: 1. The DNA for the CDR3 is TGTGCCACCAGCACGGGACAGAGCAATCAGCCCCAGCATTTT. This codes for CATSTGQSNQPQHF.

The chain combines TRBV4-3 with TRBJ2-1; TRBD2 matches 11 bases. The CDR3 contains 21 residues. Germline V gene lookup returns CDR1 LGHNA and CDR2 YSLEER. The J segment lost 4 bases and the V segment lost 0 bases, leaving 17 bases of the junction unmatched. The CDR3 DNA reads TGCGCCAGCAGCCAAGAAATCCCCTTACTAGCGGGGGTCGAGCTATACAATGAGCAGTTCTTC. Translated: CASSQEIPLLAGVELYNEQFF.

This clonotype was seen many times. This rearrangement joins TRBV20-1 to TRBJ2-7; D is possibly TRBD1 (6 bases). The ends were cut back, 7 bases at V and 3 bases at J, with 16 bases in the middle. The CDR3 totals 13 residues. Germline loops: CDR1 DFQATT, CDR2 SNEGSKA (reference sequence). The CDR3 DNA reads TGCAGTGTCCAGGGGCGGCGAGACTACGAGCAGTACTTC. Its translation is CSVQGRRDYEQYF.

With regard to this clonotype: It may be a read error: a sequence one base away is much more abundant. As DNA, the CDR3 is TGTGCCAGCAGCTTGAGCGGGACTAGCGGCTTATACAATGAGCAGTTCTTC. Encoded protein: CASSLSGTSGLYNEQFF. V gene TRBV7-2 combines with J gene TRBJ2-1; TRBD2 matches 11 bases. After removal of 3 bases from V and 4 bases from J, the junction contained 8 bases not matched to a gene. CDR1 SGHTA and CDR2 FQGNSA come from the germline V gene. This CDR3 is 17 amino acids long.

The chain uses TRBV2 and TRBJ2-7; maybe TRBD2 (6 bases). V was cut by 1 base and J by 1 base, with 8 bases left in between. Germline-derived CDR1 and CDR2 are SNHLY and FYNNEI. This CDR3 is 14 amino acids long. The DNA of the CDR3 is TGTGCCAGCAGTGAAGTTAGCGGATCCTACGAGCAGTACTTC. It specifies CASSEVSGSYEQYF.

This clonotype was detected many times. This rearrangement joins TRBV29-1 to TRBJ2-3; 11 bases align to TRBD2. V was clipped by 1 base and J by 7 bases; unmatched bases: 4. CDR1 SQVTM and CDR2 ANQGSEA come from the germline V gene. There are 14 residues in the CDR3. The CDR3 is CSVEGLAGRNTQYF. As DNA, the CDR3 is TGCAGCGTTGAAGGACTAGCGGGAAGGAATACGCAGTATTTT.

This clonotype was observed a few times. The V call is TRBV7-9, the J call TRBJ2-5; D is unclear. The germline CDR1 and CDR2 sequences are SEHNR and FQNEAQ (reference sequence). V lost 5 bases and J lost 2, with 6 bases in between. CDR3 length: 12 amino acids. CDR3 sequence (DNA): TGTGCCAGCAGCCCCCTTCAAGAGACCCAGTACTTC. It is translated as CASSPLQETQYF.

This sequence joins TRBV6-5 and TRBJ2-2, with TRBD2 matching over 7 bases. Germline V lookup: CDR1 MNHEY, CDR2 SVGAGI. J lost 6 bases, V lost 0 bases, and 7 bases had no gene match. The CDR3 has 16 residues. Here the CDR3 reads CASSYSGLVVAGELFF. The CDR3 nucleotides read TGTGCCAGCAGTTACTCTGGACTAGTGGTGGCCGGGGAGCTGTTTTTT.

The V and J genes are TRBV6-2 or TRBV6-3 and TRBJ1-2; unclear D gene. The CDR3 contains 12 residues. V was cut by 2 bases and J by 8 bases, with 9 bases left in between. Germline V gene lookup returns CDR1 MNHEY and CDR2 SVGEGT. CDR3 amino acids: CASSYPISGYTF. The CDR3, as DNA: TGTGCCAGCAGTTACCCTATTAGCGGCTACACCTTC.

Ten or more counts support this clonotype. The chain is built from TRBV20-1 and TRBJ2-7; D possibly corresponds to TRBD1 (6 bases). The V and J ends lost 0 bases and 3 bases respectively, with 9 bases between them. CDR3 length: 13 amino acids. CDR1 and CDR2 from the germline V gene are DFQATT and SNEGSKA (reference sequence). DNA for the CDR3: TGCAGTGCTAGAGACAACAGGGACTACGAGCAGTACTTC. It encodes CSARDNRDYEQYF.

V gene TRBV12-5 combines with J gene TRBJ1-1; tentative D call: TRBD1 (5 bases). Germline V gene sequence: CDR1 LGHNT, CDR2 FRNRAP. This CDR3 is built from 16 residues. V lost 5 bases and J lost 6, with 22 bases in between. CDR3 DNA: TGTGCTAGTGGTCCTGTGGAGGGGCCTACGCTGTCTGAAGCTTTCTTT. It is translated as CASGPVEGPTLSEAFF. The variable domain in full, completed from reference TRBV12-5 and TRBJ1-1, reads DARVTQTPRHKVTEMGQEVTMRCQPILGHNTVFWYRQTMMQGLELLAYFRNRAPLDDSGMPKDRFSAEMPDATLATLKIQPSEPRDSAVYFCASGPVEGPTLSEAFFGQGTRLTVV.

This clonotype has more than one count but fewer than ten. This chain connects TRBV2 to TRBJ2-2, with 7 bases matching TRBD2. The germline V gene encodes CDR1 SNHLY and CDR2 FYNNEI. This CDR3 is built from 15 residues. Trimming cost V 4 bases and J 6 bases; bases outside gene matches: 8. The CDR3 bases are TGTGCCAGCAGTGTTCGAGCGGGGTCCCCCGGGGAGCTGTTTTTT. It encodes CASSVRAGSPGELFF. The complete variable domain, with remaining parts taken from reference TRBV2 and TRBJ2-2, reads EPEVTQTPSHQVTQMGQEVILRCVPISNHLYFYWYRQILGQKVEFLVSFYNNEISEKSEIFDDQFSVERPDGSNFTLKIRSTKLEDSAMYFCASSVRAGSPGELFFGEGSRLTVL.

This clonotype came up a few times. This sequence joins TRBV20-1 and TRBJ1-1, with 8 bases identical to TRBD1. This CDR3 spans 16 amino acids. Trimming at V came to 1 base and at J to 1 base, leaving 8 bases not matched to a gene. In germline, CDR1 is DFQATT, CDR2 SNEGSKA (reference sequence). CDR3 region: CSARAPRTGWNTEAFF. The CDR3 nucleotides read TGCAGTGCTAGAGCTCCCCGGACAGGGTGGAACACTGAAGCTTTCTTT.

This rearrangement joins TRBV28 to TRBJ1-2, with TRBD1 as a possible D gene (6 bases). The CDR3 runs 14 residues. Germline assignment: CDR1 MDHEN and CDR2 SYDVKM. V gave up 5 bases and J gave up 1 base, with 11 bases separating them. The CDR3 region has the DNA TGTGCCAGCAGTGGGGGCGGAGATAACTATGGCTACACCTTC. The encoded protein is CASSGGGDNYGYTF.

This clonotype has ten or more counts. The V call is TRBV6-5, the J call TRBJ1-1; 8 nucleotides match TRBD1. The germline CDR1 and CDR2 sequences are MNHEY and SVGAGI. The CDR3 spans 14 residues. V was clipped by 5 bases and J by 4 bases; unmatched bases: 6. The CDR3 loop is CASSKGTGLTEAFF. CDR3 bases: TGTGCCAGCAGTAAAGGGACAGGTCTCACTGAAGCTTTCTTT.

This chain uses TRBV4-3 with TRBJ2-1; 10 nucleotides match TRBD2. The CDR3 has 15 amino acids. The germline CDR1 and CDR2 sequences are LGHNA and YSLEER. Germline trimming cut 6 bases from V and 5 bases from J; bases unmatched to any gene: 7. CDR3 nucleotide sequence: TGCGCCAGCAGTTGGGGGACTAGCGTCAACAATGAGCAGTTCTTC. Translated, it gives CASSWGTSVNNEQFF.

The rearrangement links TRBV5-4 to TRBJ2-7; 12 positions match TRBD2. Germline lookup yields CDR1 SGHNT and CDR2 YYREEE (reference sequence). The CDR3 is 18 amino acids. The J segment lost 4 bases and the V segment lost 4 bases, leaving 15 bases of the junction unmatched. CDR3 nucleotides: TGTGCCAGCAGCCCCGGGACTAGCGGGTCCCGGGGGATGTACGAGCAGTACTTC. This encodes CASSPGTSGSRGMYEQYF.

This clonotype has more than one count but fewer than ten. The rearrangement joins TRBV3-1 to TRBJ1-2; D unresolved. This CDR3 has 12 amino acids. From germline, CDR1 is LGHDT and CDR2 YNNKEL (reference sequence). V lost 3 bases and J 1 base, leaving 3 bases between the germline ends. The CDR3 loop is CASSHSNYGYTF. As DNA, the CDR3 is TGTGCCAGCAGCCACAGTAACTATGGCTACACCTTC.

This clonotype appeared a few times. J is TRBJ1-2 and V is TRBV2; no definite D call. Germline values: CDR1 SNHLY, CDR2 FYNNEI. V lost 7 bases and J lost 4, with 19 bases in between. CDR3 length equals 15 residues. CDR3 nucleotide sequence: TGTGCCAGCACCCAATCCTGGATGGCGAGCTATGGCTACACCTTC. Residues: CASTQSWMASYGYTF. The variable domain in full, with the rest retrieved from reference TRBV2 and TRBJ1-2, is EPEVTQTPSHQVTQMGQEVILRCVPISNHLYFYWYRQILGQKVEFLVSFYNNEISEKSEIFDDQFSVERPDGSNFTLKIRSTKLEDSAMYFCASTQSWMASYGYTFGSGTRLTVV.